What follows are 11 T cell receptor beta chains derived from one specimen sequenced in a study of T-cell memory formation after mild COVID-19. TCRdb reprocessed the 5' RACE reads via MiXCR and lists one record per CDR3 protein. The sample consists of 450,000 to 650,000 distinct CDR3 sequences, around 17% of them appearing once. Sequencing used PBMCs or a T cell subset sorted from them (not recorded which). The receptors stem from an adult woman who had mild COVID-19 (a few samples of this study predate the infection). Cell type and time point are not known.

This clonotype was found a few times. The chain recombines TRBV20-1 with TRBJ2-1; 7 bases fit TRBD1. The CDR3 contains 15 residues. Germline CDR1 DFQATT, CDR2 SNEGSKA (reference sequence). J was trimmed by 4 bases and V by 3 bases; bases with no gene match: 9. The CDR3 protein is CSARPRDRPYNEQFF. For the CDR3, the DNA is TGCAGTGCTAGGCCTAGGGACAGACCATACAATGAGCAGTTCTTC.

The genes are TRBV6-5 and TRBJ2-3; D may correspond to TRBD1 or TRBD2 (5 bases each). This CDR3 spans 15 amino acids. V was pared by 7 bases and J by 3 bases, with 17 bases between. CDR1 MNHEY and CDR2 SVGAGI come from the germline V gene. CDR3 region: CASNPLGAGTDTQYF. The CDR3, as DNA: TGTGCCAGCAACCCCCTCGGGGCAGGGACAGATACGCAGTATTTT.

This clonotype was detected a few times. The chain has TRBV7-9 and TRBJ2-7, with 9 bases that match TRBD1. Germline-derived CDR1 and CDR2 are SEHNR and FQNEAQ (reference sequence). The CDR3 spans 16 residues. V shed 3 bases and J 2 bases; nucleotides not matched to a gene: 8. CDR3 amino acids: CASSLKDRGGPYEQYF. The CDR3 nucleotides read TGTGCCAGCAGCTTGAAGGACAGGGGTGGTCCCTACGAGCAGTACTTC. The complete variable domain, with remaining parts taken from reference TRBV7-9 and TRBJ2-7, reads DTGVSQNPRHKITKRGQNVTFRCDPISEHNRLYWYRQTLGQGPEFLTYFQNEAQLEKSRLLSDRFSAERPKGSFSTLEIQRTEQGDSAMYLCASSLKDRGGPYEQYFGPGTRLTVT.

This clonotype has at least ten counts. V usage is TRBV7-2 and J usage is TRBJ2-3; the D is unclear. Trimming took off 2 bases at V and 4 bases at J, with 4 bases between the two ends. The germline V gene encodes CDR1 SGHTA and CDR2 FQGNSA. This CDR3 is built from 12 residues. CDR3: CASSLTADTQYF. CDR3 DNA sequence: TGTGCCAGCAGCTTAACGGCAGATACGCAGTATTTT.

V gene TRBV7-2 combines with J gene TRBJ1-5; a possible D gene is TRBD1 (5 bases). The CDR3 totals 14 residues. From germline, CDR1 is SGHTA and CDR2 FQGNSA. Trimming cost V 3 bases and J 7 bases, with 13 bases left between them. The CDR3 loop reads CASSLRAGYQPQHF. CDR3 DNA sequence: TGTGCCAGCAGCTTGCGGGCAGGGTACCAGCCCCAGCATTTT.

This clonotype was seen a handful of times. This chain joins TRBV7-2 and TRBJ2-1; D is possibly TRBD2 (5 bases). The CDR3 contains 15 residues. Germline V lookup: CDR1 SGHTA, CDR2 FQGNSA. Trimming shortened V by 1 base and J by 7 bases, and 14 bases separated the two germline ends. The CDR3 protein is CASSLGRNSGNEQFF. CDR3 DNA sequence: TGTGCCAGCAGCTTAGGGAGGAACTCGGGTAATGAGCAGTTCTTC.

This clonotype was seen only a few times. The V call is TRBV29-1, the J call TRBJ1-1; no firm D call. The CDR3 sequence is 11 residues long. V shed 5 bases and J shed 8 bases, with 12 bases lying between them. In germline, CDR1 is SQVTM, CDR2 ANQGSEA. CDR3 coding DNA: TGCAGCGTTCCCCGGACGGGCGAAGCTTTCTTT. Translation: CSVPRTGEAFF. Based on the CDR3 plus reference TRBV29-1 and TRBJ1-1, the full variable domain is SAVISQKPSRDICQRGTSLTIQCQVDSQVTMMFWYRQQPGQSLTLIATANQGSEATYESGFVIDKFPISRPNLTFSTLTVSNMSPEDSSIYLCSVPRTGEAFFGQGTRLTVV.

This clonotype turned up a few times. V and J are TRBV7-2 and TRBJ2-1; 9 bases agree with TRBD2. The V segment lost 4 bases and the J segment 4 bases; nucleotides outside the gene matches: 11. CDR3 length: 17 residues. CDR1 is SGHTA and CDR2 is FQGNSA in the germline V gene. This chain's CDR3 is CASSSTPGTSRYNEQFF. The DNA of the CDR3 is TGTGCCAGCAGCTCCACCCCCGGGACTAGCAGGTACAATGAGCAGTTCTTC.

This clonotype was seen a handful of times. The J gene is TRBJ2-6, the V gene TRBV9, with TRBD1 matching 8 bases. The germline V gene encodes CDR1 SGDLS and CDR2 YYNGEE. V was clipped by 4 bases and J by 0 bases; unmatched bases: 6. The CDR3 is 17 amino acids. CDR3 residues: CASSLRDRFSGANVLTF. In DNA, the CDR3 is TGTGCCAGCAGCCTCCGGGACAGGTTCTCTGGGGCCAACGTCCTGACTTTC.

The chain recombines TRBV7-8 with TRBJ2-2; 10 nucleotides agree with TRBD1. V shed 1 base and J 7 bases; nucleotides not matched to a gene: 6. This CDR3 is 16 amino acids long. CDR1 SGHVS and CDR2 FQNEAQ come from the germline V gene. CDR3 protein: CASSLVRTGGIGELFF. The CDR3 DNA is TGTGCCAGCAGCTTAGTTAGGACAGGGGGTATCGGGGAGCTGTTTTTT.

The chain couples TRBV9 to TRBJ2-3, with D maybe TRBD2 (5 bases). The germline gives CDR1 SGDLS, CDR2 YYNGEE. This CDR3 has 18 amino acids. Trimming cost V 0 bases and J 6 bases, with 23 bases left between them. The CDR3 bases are TGTGCCAGCAGCGTAGTAAGCGGAGCAAGGTTTTTTGCGGATACGCAGTATTTT. This sequence encodes CASSVVSGARFFADTQYF. The entire variable domain, with the rest obtained from reference TRBV9 and TRBJ2-3, is as follows: DSGVTQTPKHLITATGQRVTLRCSPRSGDLSVYWYQQSLDQGLQFLIQYYNGEERAKGNILERFSAQQFPDLHSELNLSSLELGDSALYFCASSVVSGARFFADTQYFGPGTRLTVL.